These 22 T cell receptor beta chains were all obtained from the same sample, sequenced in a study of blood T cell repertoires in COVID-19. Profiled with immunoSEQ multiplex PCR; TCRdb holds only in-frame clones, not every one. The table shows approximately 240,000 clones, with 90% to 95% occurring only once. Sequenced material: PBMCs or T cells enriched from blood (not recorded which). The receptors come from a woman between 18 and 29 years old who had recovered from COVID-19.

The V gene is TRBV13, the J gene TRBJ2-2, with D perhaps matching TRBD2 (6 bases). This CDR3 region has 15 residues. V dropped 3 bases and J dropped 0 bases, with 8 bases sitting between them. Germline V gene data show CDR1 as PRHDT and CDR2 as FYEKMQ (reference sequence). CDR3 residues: CASSLRGSNTGELFF. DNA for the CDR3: TGTGCCAGCAGCTTGCGGGGCTCGAACACCGGGGAGCTGTTTTTT.

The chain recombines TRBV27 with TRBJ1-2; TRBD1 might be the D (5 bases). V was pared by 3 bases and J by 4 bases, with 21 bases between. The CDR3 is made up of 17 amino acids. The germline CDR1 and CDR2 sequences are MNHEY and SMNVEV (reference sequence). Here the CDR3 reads CASSLRQAGKFGYGYTF. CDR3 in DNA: TGTGCCAGCAGTTTGAGGCAAGCAGGGAAGTTCGGCTATGGCTACACCTTC.

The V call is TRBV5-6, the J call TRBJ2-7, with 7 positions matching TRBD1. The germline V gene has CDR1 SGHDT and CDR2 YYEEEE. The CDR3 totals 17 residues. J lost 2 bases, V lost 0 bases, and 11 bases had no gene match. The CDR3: CASSLVFLGGQPYEQYF. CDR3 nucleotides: TGTGCCAGCAGCTTGGTGTTTTTAGGGGGACAGCCCTACGAGCAGTACTTC.

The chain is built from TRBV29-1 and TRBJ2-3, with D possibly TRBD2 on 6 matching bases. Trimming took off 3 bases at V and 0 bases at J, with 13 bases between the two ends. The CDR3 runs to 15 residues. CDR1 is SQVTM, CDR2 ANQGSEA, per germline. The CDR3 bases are TGCAGCGTTGAGCAGCCCGGGACTAGCACAGATACGCAGTATTTT. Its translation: CSVEQPGTSTDTQYF.

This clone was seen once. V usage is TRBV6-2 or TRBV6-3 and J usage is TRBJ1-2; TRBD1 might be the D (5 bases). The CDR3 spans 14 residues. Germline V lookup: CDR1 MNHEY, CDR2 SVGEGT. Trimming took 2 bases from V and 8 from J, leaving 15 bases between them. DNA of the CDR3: TGTGCCAGCAGTTACGAGGGGACTATTTACGGCTACACCTTC. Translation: CASSYEGTIYGYTF.

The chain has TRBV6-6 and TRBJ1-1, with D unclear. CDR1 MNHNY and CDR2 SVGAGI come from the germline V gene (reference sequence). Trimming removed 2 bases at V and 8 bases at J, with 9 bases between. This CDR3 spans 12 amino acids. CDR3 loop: CASSYGRLEAFF. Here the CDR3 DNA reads TGTGCCAGCAGTTACGGCAGATTAGAAGCTTTCTTT.

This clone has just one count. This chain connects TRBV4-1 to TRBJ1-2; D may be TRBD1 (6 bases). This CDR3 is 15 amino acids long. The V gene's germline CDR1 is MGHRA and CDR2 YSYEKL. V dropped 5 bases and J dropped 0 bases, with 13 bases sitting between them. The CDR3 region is CASSTPGHTNYGYTF. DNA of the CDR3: TGCGCCAGCAGCACCCCGGGACACACTAACTATGGCTACACCTTC.

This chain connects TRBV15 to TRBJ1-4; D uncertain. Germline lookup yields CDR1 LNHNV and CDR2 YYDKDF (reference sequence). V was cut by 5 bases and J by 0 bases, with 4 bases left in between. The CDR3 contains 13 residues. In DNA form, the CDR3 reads TGTGCCACCAGCCGTGCAACTAATGAAAAACTGTTTTTT. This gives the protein CATSRATNEKLFF.

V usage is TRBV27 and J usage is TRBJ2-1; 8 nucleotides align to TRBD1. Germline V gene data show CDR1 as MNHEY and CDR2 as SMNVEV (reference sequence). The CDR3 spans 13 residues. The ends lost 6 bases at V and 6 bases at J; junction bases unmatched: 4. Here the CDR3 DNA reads TGTGCCAGCAGACTAACAGGGGGCAATGAGCAGTTCTTC. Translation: CASRLTGGNEQFF.

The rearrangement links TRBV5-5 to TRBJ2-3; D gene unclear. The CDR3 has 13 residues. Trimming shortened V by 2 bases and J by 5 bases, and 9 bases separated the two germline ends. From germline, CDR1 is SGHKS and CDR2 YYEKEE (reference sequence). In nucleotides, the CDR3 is TGTGCCAGCAGCTTTAGTAGAGGAGATACGCAGTATTTT. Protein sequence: CASSFSRGDTQYF.

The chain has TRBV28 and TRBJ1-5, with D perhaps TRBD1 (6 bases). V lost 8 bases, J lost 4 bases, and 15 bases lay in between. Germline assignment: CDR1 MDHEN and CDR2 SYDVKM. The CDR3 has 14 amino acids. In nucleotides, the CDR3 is TGTGCCAGCGAGACAGGAGCGACAAATCAGCCCCAGCATTTT. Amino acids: CASETGATNQPQHF.

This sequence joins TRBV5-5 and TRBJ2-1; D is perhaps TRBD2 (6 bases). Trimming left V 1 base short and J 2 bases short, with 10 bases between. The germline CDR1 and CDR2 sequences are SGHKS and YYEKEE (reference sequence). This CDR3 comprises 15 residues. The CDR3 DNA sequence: TGTGCCAGCAGCTTGTGGAGGGGCGCCTACAATGAGCAGTTCTTC. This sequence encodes CASSLWRGAYNEQFF.

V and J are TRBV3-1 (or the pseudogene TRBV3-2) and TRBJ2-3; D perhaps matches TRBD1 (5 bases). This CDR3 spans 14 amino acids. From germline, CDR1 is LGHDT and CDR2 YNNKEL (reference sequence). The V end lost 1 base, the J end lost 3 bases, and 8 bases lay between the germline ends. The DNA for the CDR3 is TGTGCCAGCAGCCAAGTTGGGGCGACAGATACGCAGTATTTT. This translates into CASSQVGATDTQYF.

In DNA, the CDR3 is TGTGCCAGCTCGGGACAGGGGGCGAGGATGGGTGAAGCTTTCTTT. Its translation is CASSGQGARMGEAFF. The chain uses TRBV19 and TRBJ1-1; 12 bases map to TRBD1. With V trimmed by 9 bases and J by 7 bases, 12 bases remained unmatched. The CDR3 has 15 amino acids. Germline CDR1 LNHDA, CDR2 SQIVND (reference sequence).

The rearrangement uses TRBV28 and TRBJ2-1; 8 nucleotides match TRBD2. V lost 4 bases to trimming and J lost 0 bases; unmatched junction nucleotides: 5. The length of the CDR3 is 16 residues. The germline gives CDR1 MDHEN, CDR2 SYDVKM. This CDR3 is CASSSRSGSSYNEQFF. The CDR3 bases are TGTGCCAGCAGTTCACGAAGCGGGAGCTCCTACAATGAGCAGTTCTTC.

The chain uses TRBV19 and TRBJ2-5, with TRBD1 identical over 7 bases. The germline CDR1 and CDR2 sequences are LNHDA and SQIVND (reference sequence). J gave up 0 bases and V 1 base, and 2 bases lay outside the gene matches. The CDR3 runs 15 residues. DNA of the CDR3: TGTGCCAGTAGTATAGGACAGGGCCACCAAGAGACCCAGTACTTC. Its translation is CASSIGQGHQETQYF.

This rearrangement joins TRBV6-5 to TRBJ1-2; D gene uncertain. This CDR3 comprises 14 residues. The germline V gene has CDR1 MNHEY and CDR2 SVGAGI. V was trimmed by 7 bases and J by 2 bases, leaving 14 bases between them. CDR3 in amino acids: CASTRGGQNYGYTF. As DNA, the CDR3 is TGTGCCAGCACTAGAGGCGGGCAGAACTATGGCTACACCTTC.

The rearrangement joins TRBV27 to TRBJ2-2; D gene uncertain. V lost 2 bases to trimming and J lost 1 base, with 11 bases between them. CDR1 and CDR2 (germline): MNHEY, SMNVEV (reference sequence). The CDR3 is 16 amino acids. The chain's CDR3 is CASSLMGALNTGELFF. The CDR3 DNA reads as TGTGCCAGCAGTTTAATGGGCGCTTTGAACACCGGGGAGCTGTTTTTT.

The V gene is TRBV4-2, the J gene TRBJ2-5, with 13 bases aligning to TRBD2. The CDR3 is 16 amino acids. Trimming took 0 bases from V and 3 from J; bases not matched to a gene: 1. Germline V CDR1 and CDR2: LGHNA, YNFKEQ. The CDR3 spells CASSQDGTSGEETQYF. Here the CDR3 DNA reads TGTGCCAGCAGCCAAGATGGGACTAGCGGGGAAGAGACCCAGTACTTC.

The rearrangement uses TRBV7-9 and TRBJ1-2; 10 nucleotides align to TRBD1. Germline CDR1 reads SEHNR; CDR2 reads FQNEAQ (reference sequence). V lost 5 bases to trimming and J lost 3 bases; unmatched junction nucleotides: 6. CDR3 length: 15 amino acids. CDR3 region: CASSPWTGGDYGYTF. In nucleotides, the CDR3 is TGTGCCAGCAGCCCCTGGACAGGGGGTGACTATGGCTACACCTTC.

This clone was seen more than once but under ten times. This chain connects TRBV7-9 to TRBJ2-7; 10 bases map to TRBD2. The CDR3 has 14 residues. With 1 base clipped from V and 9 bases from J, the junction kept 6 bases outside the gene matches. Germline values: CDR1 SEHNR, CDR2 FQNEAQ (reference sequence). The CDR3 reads CASSLGAGGPMQYF. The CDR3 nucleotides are TGTGCCAGCAGCTTAGGAGCGGGGGGGCCTATGCAGTACTTC. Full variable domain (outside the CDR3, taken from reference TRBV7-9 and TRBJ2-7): DTGVSQNPRHKITKRGQNVTFRCDPISEHNRLYWYRQTLGQGPEFLTYFQNEAQLEKSRLLSDRFSAERPKGSFSTLEIQRTEQGDSAMYLCASSLGAGGPMQYFGPGTRLTVT.

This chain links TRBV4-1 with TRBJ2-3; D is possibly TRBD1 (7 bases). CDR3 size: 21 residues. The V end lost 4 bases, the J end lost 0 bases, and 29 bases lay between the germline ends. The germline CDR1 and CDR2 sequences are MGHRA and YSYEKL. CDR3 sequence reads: CASSPQGGLENYPTSTDTQYF. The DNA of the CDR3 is TGCGCCAGCAGCCCCCAGGGGGGACTCGAAAACTACCCAACTAGCACAGATACGCAGTATTTT.